A single sample is the source of the 17 T cell receptor beta chains below, sequenced in a study of cytomegalovirus exposure and HLA in healthy donors. TCRdb keeps only in-frame clones here, not all; method: immunoSEQ multiplex PCR. Among fewer than 350,000 clones listed, approximately 88% were seen once. The sample comprised PBMCs. The receptors were sampled from a woman between 18 and 29 years old in good health and CMV-seronegative.

This chain uses TRBV18 with TRBJ2-7; 8 nucleotides align to TRBD1. The CDR3 consists of 14 residues. The germline V gene has CDR1 KGHSH and CDR2 LQKENI. V shed 3 bases and J 6 bases; nucleotides not matched to a gene: 7. The CDR3 loop reads CASSPTTGETEQYF. DNA for the CDR3: TGTGCCAGCTCACCTACGACAGGGGAGACCGAGCAGTACTTC. Together with reference TRBV18 and TRBJ2-7, the CDR3 gives the full variable domain: NAGVMQNPRHLVRRRGQEARLRCSPMKGHSHVYWYRQLPEEGLKFMVYLQKENIIDESGMPKERFSAEFPKEGPSILRIQQVVRGDSAAYFCASSPTTGETEQYFGPGTRLTVT.

The chain has TRBV19 and TRBJ1-5, with D uncertain. CDR1 is LNHDA, CDR2 SQIVND, per germline (reference sequence). The CDR3 totals 13 residues. V shed 3 bases and J shed 11 bases, with 14 bases lying between them. The CDR3 region has the DNA TGTGCCAGTAGTATCCTCCCTCAGTATGCCCAGCATTTT. It specifies CASSILPQYAQHF. Full variable domain (remainder filled in from reference TRBV19 and TRBJ1-5): DGGITQSPKYLFRKEGQNVTLSCEQNLNHDAMYWYRQDPGQGLRLIYYSQIVNDFQKGDIAEGYSVSREKKESFPLTVTSAQKNPTAFYLCASSILPQYAQHFGDGTRLSIL.

The chain uses TRBV5-6 and TRBJ2-3; possible D gene TRBD2, 6 bases. Trimming took off 4 bases at V and 9 bases at J, with 12 bases between the two ends. Germline V lookup: CDR1 SGHDT, CDR2 YYEEEE. CDR3 length: 12 residues. CDR3 region: CASSTRGNTQYF. The CDR3 DNA reads TGTGCCAGCAGCACCCGCGGGAACACGCAGTATTTT. Looking up the rest from reference TRBV5-6 and TRBJ2-3 gives the full variable domain: DAGVTQSPTHLIKTRGQQVTLRCSPKSGHDTVSWYQQALGQGPQFIFQYYEEEERQRGNFPDRFSGHQFPNYSSELNVNALLLGDSALYLCASSTRGNTQYFGPGTRLTVL.

This sequence joins TRBV27 and TRBJ2-7, with 13 bases that match TRBD2. The CDR3 has 17 amino acids. The trim removed 4 bases at V and 4 bases at J, leaving 10 bases unmatched. Germline assignment: CDR1 MNHEY and CDR2 SMNVEV (reference sequence). The CDR3 loop is CASSYQPLAGGPYEQYF. The DNA for the CDR3 is TGTGCCAGCAGTTATCAGCCACTAGCGGGAGGGCCATACGAGCAGTACTTC.

The count of this clone is one. V usage is TRBV28 and J usage is TRBJ2-7; D is undetermined. This CDR3 is built from 14 residues. Trimming left V 3 bases short and J 1 base short, with 10 bases between. The germline V gene has CDR1 MDHEN and CDR2 SYDVKM. The CDR3 sequence is CASSFQTPSYEQYF. In DNA form, the CDR3 reads TGTGCCAGCAGTTTTCAGACACCATCCTACGAGCAGTACTTC.

The chain recombines TRBV6-5 with TRBJ2-7; D gene uncertain. CDR3 length: 15 amino acids. Germline V gene lookup returns CDR1 MNHEY and CDR2 SVGAGI. Trimming pared 6 bases from V and 0 bases from J, leaving 15 bases between. CDR3 in amino acids: CASSPLSPSSYEQYF. CDR3 bases: TGTGCCAGCAGCCCACTTAGTCCTTCCTCCTACGAGCAGTACTTC.

Regarding this clone: The same CDR3 is also encoded by other DNA sequences in this sample. The rearrangement uses TRBV9 and TRBJ2-7; possible D gene TRBD1, 5 bases. The CDR3 consists of 13 residues. Germline CDR1 reads SGDLS; CDR2 reads YYNGEE. Trimming pared 2 bases from V and 3 bases from J, leaving 9 bases between. The chain's CDR3 is CASSVGRDYEQYF. In nucleotides, the CDR3 is TGTGCCAGCAGCGTTGGCAGGGACTACGAGCAGTACTTC.

The chain links TRBV28 to TRBJ1-2; 10 positions agree with TRBD1. V trimming: 6 bases; J trimming: 3 bases; junction bases outside the gene matches: 4. CDR1 MDHEN and CDR2 SYDVKM come from the germline V gene. This CDR3 contains 14 residues. The CDR3 region is CASRSGQGDYGYTF. The CDR3 region has the DNA TGTGCCAGCAGATCTGGACAGGGGGACTATGGCTACACCTTC.

This chain joins TRBV7-9 and TRBJ1-6, with 9 bases lining up with TRBD1. Germline CDR1 is SEHNR and CDR2 is FQNEAQ (reference sequence). The CDR3 totals 13 residues. The trim removed 5 bases at V and 9 bases at J, leaving 2 bases unmatched. CDR3: CASSTGGLSPLHF. DNA for the CDR3: TGTGCCAGCAGCACAGGGGGCCTTTCACCCCTCCACTTT. The full variable domain, completed using reference TRBV7-9 and TRBJ1-6, is DTGVSQNPRHKITKRGQNVTFRCDPISEHNRLYWYRQTLGQGPEFLTYFQNEAQLEKSRLLSDRFSAERPKGSFSTLEIQRTEQGDSAMYLCASSTGGLSPLHFGNGTRLTVT.

The chain combines TRBV30 with TRBJ2-7, with D possibly being TRBD2 (6 bases). Trimming left V 4 bases short and J 0 bases short, with 16 bases between. Germline lookup yields CDR1 GTSNPN and CDR2 SVGIG (reference sequence). The CDR3 spans 15 residues. CDR3 in amino acids: CAWNWGSGDSYEQYF. The CDR3 bases are TGTGCCTGGAACTGGGGGTCGGGAGACTCCTACGAGCAGTACTTC.

The chain uses TRBV10-2 and TRBJ2-1; 7 nucleotides line up with TRBD1. Trimming cost V 6 bases and J 8 bases; bases outside gene matches: 13. Germline V gene sequence: CDR1 WSHSY, CDR2 SAAADI. This CDR3 region has 15 residues. The CDR3: CASSAAIRTGYEQFF. The CDR3 DNA follows: TGCGCCAGCAGCGCCGCCATTCGGACAGGCTATGAGCAGTTCTTC.

In DNA form, the CDR3 reads TGTGCCAGCAACGCCGCGGGAGGCCCGAACACCGGGGAGCTGTTTTTT. Residues: CASNAAGGPNTGELFF. V is TRBV28 and J is TRBJ2-2; 8 positions agree with TRBD2. The junction had 7 bases not matched to a gene; V was cut back by 7 bases and J by 0 bases. The CDR3 extends over 16 amino acids. Germline assignment: CDR1 MDHEN and CDR2 SYDVKM. The full variable domain, rest sourced from reference TRBV28 and TRBJ2-2, is DVKVTQSSRYLVKRTGEKVFLECVQDMDHENMFWYRQDPGLGLRLIYFSYDVKMKEKGDIPEGYSVSREKKERFSLILESASTNQTSMYLCASNAAGGPNTGELFFGEGSRLTVL.

The chain couples TRBV7-3 to TRBJ2-4; D perhaps matches TRBD1 (6 bases). V was clipped by 8 bases and J by 8 bases, with 19 bases between them. This CDR3 is built from 14 residues. The germline V gene has CDR1 SGHTA and CDR2 FQGTGA. The CDR3 DNA sequence: TGTGCCAGCGTTCCTAGGGGGAACGTCGACATTCAGTACTTC. Amino acid sequence: CASVPRGNVDIQYF.

The rearrangement links TRBV27 to TRBJ1-6, with D perhaps TRBD1 (5 bases). The CDR3 contains 17 residues. V lost 3 bases and J 6 bases, leaving 18 bases between the germline ends. The germline V gene has CDR1 MNHEY and CDR2 SMNVEV (reference sequence). This CDR3 is CASSLAVRGISNSPLHF. CDR3 nucleotide sequence: TGTGCCAGCAGTTTGGCTGTGCGGGGGATTTCTAATTCACCCCTCCACTTT.

This clone appeared once. V usage is TRBV28 and J usage is TRBJ2-7; 12 bases match TRBD2. CDR3 size: 15 residues. CDR1 is MDHEN and CDR2 is SYDVKM in the germline V gene. Unmatched junction bases numbered 4, after V lost 6 bases and J lost 1 base. The CDR3 bases are TGTGCCAGCAGGGAACTAGCGGGAGGTTCCTACGAGCAGTACTTC. It codes for CASRELAGGSYEQYF. Full variable domain (outside the CDR3, taken from reference TRBV28 and TRBJ2-7): DVKVTQSSRYLVKRTGEKVFLECVQDMDHENMFWYRQDPGLGLRLIYFSYDVKMKEKGDIPEGYSVSREKKERFSLILESASTNQTSMYLCASRELAGGSYEQYFGPGTRLTVT.

A single count supports this clone. This chain joins TRBV5-4 and TRBJ1-5; D is unresolved. Germline V lookup: CDR1 SGHNT, CDR2 YYREEE (reference sequence). Trimming stripped 2 bases from V and 7 bases from J, with 10 bases between. The CDR3 contains 13 residues. Here the CDR3 reads CASSFDGGQPQHF. CDR3 DNA sequence: TGTGCCAGCAGCTTTGATGGCGGGCAGCCCCAGCATTTT.

With respect to this clone: The sample carries other DNA sequences with the same CDR3. V is TRBV6-5 and J is TRBJ2-2, with D possibly being TRBD1 (6 bases). Germline V CDR1 and CDR2: MNHEY, SVGAGI. The CDR3 is made up of 13 amino acids. Trimming removed 2 bases at V and 5 bases at J, with 6 bases between. CDR3 bases: TGTGCCAGCAGTTACGGACAGACCGGGGAGCTGTTTTTT. Its protein is CASSYGQTGELFF.